This paragraph reports one T cell receptor beta chain. Antigen specificity is unknown. The data are from a study of T cells expressing NK-cell markers. Notes on the study in general: In roughly six donors, dominant CD3+CD56+NKG2C+ clonotypes ranked among the top 10 CD8+ clonotypes. These clonotypes also led the CD3+CD56-NKG2C+ fraction in a handful of donors.

Germline V lookup: CDR1 LGHDT, CDR2 YNNKEL (reference sequence). CDR3 size: 19 residues. Synthesis of TCR beta cDNA relied on 5'RACE template switching carrying UMIs. No DNA is given; TCRdb re-called the 5' RACE reads and lists each CDR3 protein once. Its listing shows over 200,000 distinct CDR3 sequences. This TCR was recovered from a man in his late teens or twenties in good health. Sequencing used blood T cells: a sorted CD56 or NKG2C T cell subset, CD4+ or CD8+ T cells, or bulk PBMC T cells (not recorded which). V gene TRBV3-1 combines with J gene TRBJ2-6; TCRdb's assignment of TRBD2 cannot be checked, as there is no DNA. The CDR3 is CASSQDRGPAFRGANVLTF. The variable domain in full, with the rest retrieved from reference TRBV3-1 and TRBJ2-6, is DTAVSQTPKYLVTQMGNDKSIKCEQNLGHDTMYWYKQDSKKFLKIMFSYNNKELIINETVPNRFSPKSPDKAHLNLHINSLELGDSAVYFCASSQDRGPAFRGANVLTFGAGSRLTVL.